This TCR beta chain was retrieved from a study of T cells in Graves' hyperthyroidism and ophthalmopathy. Study observations and caveats: Most clonotypes expanded in the thyroid (above 0.001) were also present in blood.

Researchers took RNA transcripts and amplified the TCR beta CDR3 regions from them. When the TCR CDR3 underwent first-round RT-PCR, the HTBI primer set was used. TCRdb recomputed calls from the multiplex PCR reads with MiXCR, one row per CDR3 protein. The sample holds 130,000 to 150,000 distinct CDR3 sequences, around 21% seen once. About this clonotype itself: Its matching antigen is unknown.

The CDR3 is 15 residues long. V lost 5 bases to trimming and J lost 5 bases, with 15 bases between them. CDR1 and CDR2 (germline): MNHNS, SASEGT. Among the patients, aged 18 to 65, hyperthyroidism was newly diagnosed and had lasted under 2 months. Sequencing was carried out using blood. The chain employs TRBV6-1 and TRBJ2-2; D is tentatively TRBD1 or TRBD2 (5 bases each). The clonotype was recovered from a woman in her forties or fifties with Graves' hyperthyroidism that later progressed to Graves' ophthalmopathy. DNA of the CDR3: TGTGCCAGCAGTCTAGTGGGACGGCCGACCGGGGAGCTGTTTTTT. It yields the protein CASSLVGRPTGELFF.